Listed below are T cell receptor beta chains from one sample, sequenced in a study of blood T cell repertoires in COVID-19. The assay was immunoSEQ multiplex PCR, and TCRdb's table has in-frame clones only and misses some. The top ten hold around 2.1% of the sample, which has around 150,000 clones, over 65% seen once. The sequencing input was peripheral blood. The receptors here all came from a man aged 70 or older with acute or convalescent COVID-19. The CDR3 runs from the conserved cysteine through the conserved F or W. D genes are given only for firm matches. Where a row states a size, it is once, few, many or the class of an expanded clone; other rows omit it.

clone_size	d_call	j_call	v_call	cdr3_nt	cdr3_aa
once	-	TRBJ2-5	TRBV7-9	TGTGCCAGCAGCGTACGACAGCTCAACCAAGAGACCCAGTACTTC	CASSVRQLNQETQYF
-	-	TRBJ2-5	TRBV5-4	TGTGCCAGCAGCTTCCCTCTACGGGAAGAGACCCAGTACTTC	CASSFPLREETQYF
once	-	TRBJ2-1	TRBV7-6	TGTGCCAGCAGCTTAGCGGCGGGACGGCAAACGATTAACAATGAGCAGTTCTTC	CASSLAAGRQTINNEQFF
-	-	TRBJ1-1	TRBV29-1	TGCAGCGTTGTTGGCAGGCCTATGAACACTGAAGCTTTCTTT	CSVVGRPMNTEAFF
-	-	TRBJ2-2	TRBV19	TGTGCCAGTAGTATGCGGCGGGAGAACACCGGGGAGCTGTTTTTT	CASSMRRENTGELFF
-	TRBD1	TRBJ2-7	TRBV10-3	TGTGCCATCAGCCCGGGACAGGGGGGCGAGCAGTACTTC	CAISPGQGGEQYF
-	TRBD1	TRBJ2-7	TRBV25-1	TGTGCCAGCCAGGGGGAACCCCGCTACGAGCAGTACTTC	CASQGEPRYEQYF
once	TRBD1	TRBJ1-2	TRBV19	TGTGCCAGTAAAGCGGCGGGACAAACAGGGGGTATGAAGCGTAACTATGGCTACACCTTC	CASKAAGQTGGMKRNYGYTF
-	TRBD2	TRBJ2-3	TRBV4-2	TGTGCCAGCAGCCAAGGTGGGACTAGCGGGGGAATGAGCACAGATACGCAGTATTTT	CASSQGGTSGGMSTDTQYF
-	-	TRBJ1-5	TRBV11-2	TGTGCCAGCAGCTTAGGGGTGACACAGCCCCAGCATTTT	CASSLGVTQPQHF
-	-	TRBJ1-2	TRBV11-2	TGTGCCAGCAGACCTCGACAGGATAGTGACTATGGCTACACCTTC	CASRPRQDSDYGYTF
-	TRBD2	TRBJ2-1	TRBV19	TGTGCCAGTAGTGTCCCGGGACTAGCGAGATATGAGTATGAGCAGTTCTTC	CASSVPGLARYEYEQFF
-	-	TRBJ1-5	TRBV27	TGTGCCAGCAACCGGGAGAGGGATCAGCCCCAGCATTTT	CASNRERDQPQHF
-	-	TRBJ1-1	TRBV5-5	TGTGCCAGCAGCTTTACAGGGTTTCGGACTGAAGCTTTCTTT	CASSFTGFRTEAFF
-	TRBD1	TRBJ2-1	TRBV10-3	TGTGCCATCAGTGAGTCGATCCCCGGACAGGGCAATGAGCAGTTCTTC	CAISESIPGQGNEQFF
-	-	TRBJ2-3	TRBV2	TGTGCCAGCAGTCCCGACATGAACACAGATACGCAGTATTTT	CASSPDMNTDTQYF
-	-	TRBJ1-6	TRBV7-9	TGTGCCAGCAGCTTAGAAGGGGGACCTTCACCCCTCCACTTT	CASSLEGGPSPLHF
-	TRBD1	TRBJ1-3	TRBV2	TGTGCCAGCAGAGGACAGGTCTCTGGAAACACCATATATTTT	CASRGQVSGNTIYF
-	-	TRBJ2-1	TRBV27	TGTGCCAGCAGTCACTTAGACTCGGTAGGAGTTGCGCAGTTCTTC	CASSHLDSVGVAQFF
-	-	TRBJ1-2	TRBV21-1	TGTGCCAGCAGCAAAGTGCGGGATCTTAACTATGGCTACACCTTC	CASSKVRDLNYGYTF
once	-	TRBJ1-2	TRBV7-9	TGTGCCAGCAGCTTGAACCAGGGATTGGATGGCTACACCTTC	CASSLNQGLDGYTF
-	TRBD1	TRBJ1-1	TRBV19	TGTGCCAGTAGTATAGATCCAAGGGGACAGACCTTTAGCACTGAAGCTTTCTTT	CASSIDPRGQTFSTEAFF
once	-	TRBJ2-2	TRBV5-1	TGCGCCAGCAGCTTGTTTCCCCTAGGTGGAACCGGGGAGCTGTTTTTT	CASSLFPLGGTGELFF
-	TRBD1	TRBJ1-5	TRBV19	TGTGCCAGTAGCACAGGGGAGCGAAGTCAGCCCCAGCATTTT	CASSTGERSQPQHF
many	-	TRBJ1-1	TRBV12-3/TRBV12-4	TGTGCCAGCAGTTTAGACAGACACACTGAAGCTTTCTTT	CASSLDRHTEAFF
-	-	TRBJ1-2	TRBV6-6	TGTGCCAGCGTGGACAATGGGTATGGCTACACCTTC	CASVDNGYGYTF
-	-	TRBJ1-4	TRBV29-1	TGCAGCGTTTCCTTAGCAACTAATGAAAAACTGTTTTTT	CSVSLATNEKLFF
-	-	TRBJ1-2	TRBV29-1	TGCAGCGTTGCGAGGGAGCGAAACTATGGCTACACCTTC	CSVARERNYGYTF
-	TRBD1	TRBJ2-3	TRBV7-9	TGTGCCAGCAGCTTAGGGAGGACAGGGGTCGCAGATACGCAGTATTTT	CASSLGRTGVADTQYF
-	TRBD1	TRBJ1-2	TRBV16	TGTGCCAGCAGCCCTACAGACAGGGAGGTTGGCTACACCTTC	CASSPTDREVGYTF
-	TRBD1	TRBJ1-2	TRBV5-4	TGTGCCAGCAGCTTGCCCACAGGGGGTTACTATGGCTACACCTTC	CASSLPTGGYYGYTF
-	TRBD1	TRBJ2-7	TRBV7-9	TGTGCCACAGAGGGGGACAGGGGAAGCGAGCAGTACTTC	CATEGDRGSEQYF
-	TRBD2	TRBJ2-7	TRBV16	TGTGCCAGCAGCCAAGGACTAGCGGGTCTTTACGAGCAGTACTTC	CASSQGLAGLYEQYF
-	-	TRBJ1-6	TRBV10-1	TGCGCCAGCAGCCCCAAGTCCAGCTCCTATAATTCACCCCTCCACTTT	CASSPKSSSYNSPLHF
-	TRBD1	TRBJ1-5	TRBV10-3	TGTGCCATCAGTGAGGGGGACAGGGTAGGGCAGCCCCAGCATTTT	CAISEGDRVGQPQHF
-	TRBD1	TRBJ1-2	TRBV6-5	TGTGCCAGCAGCATGGACAGGGGCGACTATGGCTACACCTTC	CASSMDRGDYGYTF
few	-	TRBJ2-1	TRBV12-3/TRBV12-4	TGTGCCAGTAGCTCCTACAATGAGCAGTTCTTC	CASSSYNEQFF
once	-	TRBJ2-7	TRBV10-3	TGTGCCATCAGTCAAACTTCCTACGAGCAGTACTTC	CAISQTSYEQYF
-	TRBD1	TRBJ2-7	TRBV7-9	TGTGCCAGCAGCCCCCCGCCGAGACAGGGAACTTACAACACCTACGAGCAGTACTTC	CASSPPPRQGTYNTYEQYF
-	-	TRBJ1-2	TRBV30	TGTGCCTGGAGTACCGTCGGAGAGGCGTTGGGCTACACCTTC	CAWSTVGEALGYTF
few	-	TRBJ2-2	TRBV11-2	TGTGCCAGCAGCCGCAGGGGGAACACCGGGGAGCTGTTTTTT	CASSRRGNTGELFF
once	-	TRBJ1-4	TRBV12-2	TGTGCAAGTCGCTTAGGTGGACAGGGCTCGCCTAATGAAAAACTGTTTTTT	CASRLGGQGSPNEKLFF
-	TRBD1	TRBJ1-1	TRBV2	TGTGCCAGCAGTGAAGGGGGACAGGGTCCTGAAGCTTTCTTT	CASSEGGQGPEAFF
-	-	TRBJ1-3	TRBV12-5	TGTGCTAGTGGTTTGGACGGGGGGGTATATTATGGAAACACCATATATTTT	CASGLDGGVYYGNTIYF
-	-	TRBJ2-7	TRBV19	TGTGCCAGTAGTAAGGGACTGGCCTACGAGCAGTACTTC	CASSKGLAYEQYF
once	-	TRBJ1-1	TRBV6-1	TGTGCCAGCAGTGAATTGTTGTCCGGTGGGGCCGAAGCTTTCTTT	CASSELLSGGAEAFF
-	TRBD1	TRBJ1-1	TRBV7-9	TGTGCCAGCAGCTCCTCAGGGGGCACTGAAGCTTTCTTT	CASSSSGGTEAFF
-	-	TRBJ1-2	TRBV9	TGTGCCAGCAGCGCCCCCTTGGTTGGGGCAAATCCGGGCTACACCTTC	CASSAPLVGANPGYTF
-	-	TRBJ2-7	TRBV9	TGTGCCAGCAGCGTGTCAGATTCCCACGAGCAGTACTTC	CASSVSDSHEQYF
-	TRBD1	TRBJ1-4	TRBV7-2	TGTGCCAGCAGCTTAGGGGACAGCCTTAATGAAAAACTGTTTTTT	CASSLGDSLNEKLFF